This is a list of T cell receptor beta chains from one sample in a study of multiple sclerosis patients with progressive multifocal leukoencephalopathy. The protocol was immunoSEQ multiplex PCR, while the TCRdb copy is restricted to in-frame clones and leaves out a portion. Among more than 20,000 clones listed, 85% to 95% were seen once. The source was PBMCs, collected from a patient treated with natalizumab. The receptors were sampled from a man aged 30 to 39 with multiple sclerosis. The CDR3 runs from the conserved cysteine through the conserved F or W. Each record gives: CDR3 DNA, CDR3 protein, V gene, J gene, D gene, clone size. A D gene is named only where the DNA matches it firmly. The listing skips clone size in some rows; elsewhere it reads once, few, many or a size class.

cdr3_nt: TGTGCCAGCAGCCGACCTGGAAACACCATATATTTT
cdr3_aa: CASSRPGNTIYF
v_call: TRBV7-9
j_call: TRBJ1-3
d_call: -
clone_size: few

cdr3_nt: TGTGCCAGCAGCCAAGAGTACATACCTTATCGCGGCTACACCTTC
cdr3_aa: CASSQEYIPYRGYTF
v_call: TRBV14
j_call: TRBJ1-2
d_call: -
clone_size: -

cdr3_nt: TGTGCCAGCAGCTCAGGGGATGGCTACACCTTC
cdr3_aa: CASSSGDGYTF
v_call: TRBV7-3
j_call: TRBJ1-2
d_call: -
clone_size: -

cdr3_nt: TGTGCCAGTAGTATGTCCCGGGCTTTCTATGGCTACACCTTC
cdr3_aa: CASSMSRAFYGYTF
v_call: TRBV19
j_call: TRBJ1-2
d_call: -
clone_size: once

cdr3_nt: TGTGCCAGCAGTGAGGGCGCCGGGACAGGGGGTGTCTATGGCTACACCTTC
cdr3_aa: CASSEGAGTGGVYGYTF
v_call: TRBV6-1
j_call: TRBJ1-2
d_call: TRBD1
clone_size: once

cdr3_nt: TGTGCCATCAGTGAGTCAGGGTATGGCTACACCTTC
cdr3_aa: CAISESGYGYTF
v_call: TRBV10-3
j_call: TRBJ1-2
d_call: -
clone_size: -

cdr3_nt: TGTGCCAGCAGCTTAGTAGGAAACACCATATATTTT
cdr3_aa: CASSLVGNTIYF
v_call: TRBV7-2
j_call: TRBJ1-3
d_call: -
clone_size: -

cdr3_nt: TGTGCCAGCAGTTTGGACGGGGCCTACGAGCAGTACTTC
cdr3_aa: CASSLDGAYEQYF
v_call: TRBV6-5
j_call: TRBJ2-7
d_call: -
clone_size: -

cdr3_nt: TGTGCCAGCAGCTTAGTCGACAGGGAAGAGACCCAGTACTTC
cdr3_aa: CASSLVDREETQYF
v_call: TRBV7-9
j_call: TRBJ2-5
d_call: TRBD1
clone_size: -

cdr3_nt: TGTGCCAGCTGGCACGGGGGCAGCGAATACGAGCAGTACTTC
cdr3_aa: CASWHGGSEYEQYF
v_call: TRBV6-1
j_call: TRBJ2-7
d_call: -
clone_size: -

cdr3_nt: TGTGCCAGCAGCCGACTAGCGGGAGAGGGGTACGAGCAGTACTTC
cdr3_aa: CASSRLAGEGYEQYF
v_call: TRBV7-9
j_call: TRBJ2-7
d_call: TRBD2
clone_size: -

cdr3_nt: TGCGCCAGCAGCCAAGTGCGGGGGTCCCTTAATGAAAAACTGTTTTTT
cdr3_aa: CASSQVRGSLNEKLFF
v_call: TRBV4-3
j_call: TRBJ1-4
d_call: -
clone_size: -

cdr3_nt: TGTGCCAGCAAGCCGGACGGGGGCTACACCTTC
cdr3_aa: CASKPDGGYTF
v_call: TRBV2
j_call: TRBJ1-2
d_call: -
clone_size: -

cdr3_nt: TGCGCCAGCAGTGAACAGGGCGGAACTGAAGCTTTCTTT
cdr3_aa: CASSEQGGTEAFF
v_call: TRBV10-2
j_call: TRBJ1-1
d_call: -
clone_size: -

cdr3_nt: TGTGCCAGCAGCTCACAGGGGGCCGGGGAGCTGTTTTTT
cdr3_aa: CASSSQGAGELFF
v_call: TRBV6-5
j_call: TRBJ2-2
d_call: TRBD1
clone_size: -

cdr3_nt: TGTGCCAGCAGCCCGATACGGGGGTACTCCTACAATGAGCAGTTCTTC
cdr3_aa: CASSPIRGYSYNEQFF
v_call: TRBV7-9
j_call: TRBJ2-1
d_call: -
clone_size: -

cdr3_nt: TGTGCCAGCAGTCCAGCGGGGGGCCTACTGAACACTGAAGCTTTCTTT
cdr3_aa: CASSPAGGLLNTEAFF
v_call: TRBV11-3
j_call: TRBJ1-1
d_call: -
clone_size: -

cdr3_nt: TGTGCCAGTAGTATCCTGGGAGCGGGAGGTTACAATGAGCAGTTCTTC
cdr3_aa: CASSILGAGGYNEQFF
v_call: TRBV19
j_call: TRBJ2-1
d_call: TRBD2
clone_size: -

cdr3_nt: TGTGCCAGCAGCCCATGGACAGGGGCTGCAGATACGCAGTATTTT
cdr3_aa: CASSPWTGAADTQYF
v_call: TRBV7-9
j_call: TRBJ2-3
d_call: TRBD1
clone_size: -

cdr3_nt: TGTGCCAGTAGTATAACCGCAGGGTACGGCTACGAGCAGTACTTC
cdr3_aa: CASSITAGYGYEQYF
v_call: TRBV19
j_call: TRBJ2-7
d_call: -
clone_size: -

cdr3_nt: TGTGCCAGCAGGACGGACAGGGCCCCCGGCGAGCAGTACTTC
cdr3_aa: CASRTDRAPGEQYF
v_call: TRBV6-5
j_call: TRBJ2-7
d_call: TRBD1
clone_size: -

cdr3_nt: TGTGCCAGCTCACCCGGGTGGGACTACGAGCAGTACTTC
cdr3_aa: CASSPGWDYEQYF
v_call: TRBV18
j_call: TRBJ2-7
d_call: -
clone_size: -

cdr3_nt: TGTGCCAGTAGTCCTCGGCTACTGAGCTCCTACAATGAGCAGTTCTTC
cdr3_aa: CASSPRLLSSYNEQFF
v_call: TRBV19
j_call: TRBJ2-1
d_call: -
clone_size: -

cdr3_nt: TGCGCCAGCAGCCAAGGGTATTACCGAGGGACAGATACGCAGTATTTT
cdr3_aa: CASSQGYYRGTDTQYF
v_call: TRBV4-1
j_call: TRBJ2-3
d_call: -
clone_size: -

cdr3_nt: TGCGCCAGCAGCCAAGATAGTCGGGAGACCCAGTACTTC
cdr3_aa: CASSQDSRETQYF
v_call: TRBV4-1
j_call: TRBJ2-5
d_call: -
clone_size: -

cdr3_nt: TGTGCCAGCTCACCCTATACGACAGGGAACGAGCAGTACTTC
cdr3_aa: CASSPYTTGNEQYF
v_call: TRBV18
j_call: TRBJ2-7
d_call: TRBD1
clone_size: -

cdr3_nt: TGTGCCAGCAGTTACTCGGCTGCAGGACATTATGGCTACACCTTC
cdr3_aa: CASSYSAAGHYGYTF
v_call: TRBV6-5
j_call: TRBJ1-2
d_call: -
clone_size: -